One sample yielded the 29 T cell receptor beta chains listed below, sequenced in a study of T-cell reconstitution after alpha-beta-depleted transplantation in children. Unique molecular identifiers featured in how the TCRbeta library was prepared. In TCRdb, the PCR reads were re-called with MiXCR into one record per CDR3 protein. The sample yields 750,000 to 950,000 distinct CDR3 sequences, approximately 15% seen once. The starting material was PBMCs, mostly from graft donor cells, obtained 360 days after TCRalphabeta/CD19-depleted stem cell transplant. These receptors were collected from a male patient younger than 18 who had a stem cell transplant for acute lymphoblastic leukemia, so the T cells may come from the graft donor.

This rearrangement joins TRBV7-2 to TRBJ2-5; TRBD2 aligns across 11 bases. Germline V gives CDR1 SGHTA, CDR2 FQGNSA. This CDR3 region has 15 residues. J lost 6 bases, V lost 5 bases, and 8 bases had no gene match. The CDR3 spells CASSPVTSGRKTQYF. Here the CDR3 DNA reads TGTGCCAGCAGCCCTGTTACTAGCGGGAGAAAGACCCAGTACTTC.

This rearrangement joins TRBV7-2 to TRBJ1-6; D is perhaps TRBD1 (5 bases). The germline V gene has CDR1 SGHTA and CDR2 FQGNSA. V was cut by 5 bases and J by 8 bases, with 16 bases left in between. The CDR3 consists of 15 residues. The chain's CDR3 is CASSRIRVLDSPLHF. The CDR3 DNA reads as TGTGCCAGCAGCCGTATCAGGGTTTTGGATTCACCCCTCCACTTT.

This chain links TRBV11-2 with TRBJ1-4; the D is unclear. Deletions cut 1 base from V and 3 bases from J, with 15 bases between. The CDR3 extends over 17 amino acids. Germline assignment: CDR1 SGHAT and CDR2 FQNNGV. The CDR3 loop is CASSLVGWRRSNEKLFF. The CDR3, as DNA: TGTGCCAGCAGCTTAGTAGGCTGGCGACGTTCTAATGAAAAACTGTTTTTT.

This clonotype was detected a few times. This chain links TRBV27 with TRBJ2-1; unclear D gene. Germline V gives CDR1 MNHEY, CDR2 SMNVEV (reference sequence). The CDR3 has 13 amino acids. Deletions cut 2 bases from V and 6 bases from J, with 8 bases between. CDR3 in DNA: TGTGCCAGCAGTTTAGCTGAACCCAATGAGCAGTTCTTC. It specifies CASSLAEPNEQFF.

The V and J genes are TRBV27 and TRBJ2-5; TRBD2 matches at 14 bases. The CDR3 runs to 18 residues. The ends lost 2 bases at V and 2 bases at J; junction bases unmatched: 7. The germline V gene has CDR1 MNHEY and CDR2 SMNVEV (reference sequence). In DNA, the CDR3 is TGTGCCAGCAGTTTAAGGGGACTAGCGGGAGTCGGGCAAGAGACCCAGTACTTC. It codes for CASSLRGLAGVGQETQYF.

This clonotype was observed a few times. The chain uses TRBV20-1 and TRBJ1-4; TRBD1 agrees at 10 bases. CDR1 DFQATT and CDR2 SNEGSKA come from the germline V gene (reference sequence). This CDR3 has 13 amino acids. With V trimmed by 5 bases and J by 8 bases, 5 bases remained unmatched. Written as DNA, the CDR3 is TGCAGTGCTCGACAGGGGGCGGGGGAAAAACTGTTTTTT. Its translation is CSARQGAGEKLFF.

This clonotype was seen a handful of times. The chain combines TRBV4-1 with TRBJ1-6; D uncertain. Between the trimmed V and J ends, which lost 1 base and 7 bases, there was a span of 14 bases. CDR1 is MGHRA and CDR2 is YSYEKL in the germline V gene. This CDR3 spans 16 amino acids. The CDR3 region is CASSQGQAAGNSPLHF. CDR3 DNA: TGCGCCAGCAGCCAAGGTCAGGCTGCGGGAAATTCACCCCTCCACTTT.

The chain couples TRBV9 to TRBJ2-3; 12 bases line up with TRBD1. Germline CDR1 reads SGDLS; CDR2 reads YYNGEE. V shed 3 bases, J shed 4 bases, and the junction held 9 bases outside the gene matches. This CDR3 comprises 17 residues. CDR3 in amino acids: CASSGRNRDRGPDTQYF. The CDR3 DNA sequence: TGTGCCAGCAGCGGACGGAACCGGGACAGGGGGCCAGATACGCAGTATTTT.

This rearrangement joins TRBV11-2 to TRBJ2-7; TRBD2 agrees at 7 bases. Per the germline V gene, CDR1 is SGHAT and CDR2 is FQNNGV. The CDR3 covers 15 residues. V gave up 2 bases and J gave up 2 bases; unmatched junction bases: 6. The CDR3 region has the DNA TGTGCCAGCAGCTTACGGCTAGCGGCCACCTACGAGCAGTACTTC. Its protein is CASSLRLAATYEQYF.

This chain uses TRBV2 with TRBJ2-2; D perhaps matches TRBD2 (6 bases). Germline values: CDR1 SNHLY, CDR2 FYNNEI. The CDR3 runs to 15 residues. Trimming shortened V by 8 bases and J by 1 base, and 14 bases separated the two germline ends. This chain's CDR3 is CASLPGRRNTGELFF. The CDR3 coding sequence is TGTGCCAGCCTTCCCGGGAGACGGAACACCGGGGAGCTGTTTTTT. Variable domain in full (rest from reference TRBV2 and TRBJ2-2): EPEVTQTPSHQVTQMGQEVILRCVPISNHLYFYWYRQILGQKVEFLVSFYNNEISEKSEIFDDQFSVERPDGSNFTLKIRSTKLEDSAMYFCASLPGRRNTGELFFGEGSRLTVL.

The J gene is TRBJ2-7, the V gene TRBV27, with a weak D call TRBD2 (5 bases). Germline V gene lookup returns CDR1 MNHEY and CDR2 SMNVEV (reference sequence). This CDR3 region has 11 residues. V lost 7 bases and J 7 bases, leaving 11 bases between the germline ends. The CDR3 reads CASTVEREQYF. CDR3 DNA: TGTGCCAGCACCGTCGAGCGGGAGCAGTACTTC.

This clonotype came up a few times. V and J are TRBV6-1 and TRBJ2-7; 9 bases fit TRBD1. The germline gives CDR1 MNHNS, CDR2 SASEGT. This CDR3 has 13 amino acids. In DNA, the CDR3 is TGTGCGACTGCGGGACAGGGATCCTACGAGCAGTACTTC. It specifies CATAGQGSYEQYF.

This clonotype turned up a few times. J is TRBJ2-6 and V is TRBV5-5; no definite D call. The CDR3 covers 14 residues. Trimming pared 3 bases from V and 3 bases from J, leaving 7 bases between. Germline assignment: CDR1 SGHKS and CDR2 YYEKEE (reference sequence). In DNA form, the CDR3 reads TGTGCCAGCAGCTCGATTGGTGGGGCCAACGTCCTGACTTTC. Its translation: CASSSIGGANVLTF.

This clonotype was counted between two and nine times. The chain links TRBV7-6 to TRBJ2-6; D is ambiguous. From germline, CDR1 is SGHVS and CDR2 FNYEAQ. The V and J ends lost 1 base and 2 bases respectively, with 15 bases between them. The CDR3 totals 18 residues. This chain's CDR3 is CASSLVPFSFPGANVLTF. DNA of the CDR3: TGTGCCAGCAGCTTAGTCCCCTTCAGTTTCCCTGGGGCCAACGTCCTGACTTTC.

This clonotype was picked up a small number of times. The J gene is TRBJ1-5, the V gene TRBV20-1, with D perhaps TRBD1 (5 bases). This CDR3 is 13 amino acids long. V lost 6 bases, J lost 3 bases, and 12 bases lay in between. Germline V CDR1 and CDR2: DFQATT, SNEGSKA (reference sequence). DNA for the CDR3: TGCAGTGCCCTCGACAGATACAATCAGCCCCAGCATTTT. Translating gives CSALDRYNQPQHF.

In DNA form, the CDR3 reads TGTGCCAGCAGCTTAAGGGCGGGGGCGAACACCGGGGAGCTGTTTTTT. It translates to CASSLRAGANTGELFF. The V call is TRBV11-3, the J call TRBJ2-2; 7 nucleotides agree with TRBD2. The CDR3 extends over 16 amino acids. Germline loops: CDR1 SGHNT, CDR2 YENEEA. The V segment lost 2 bases and the J segment 0 bases; nucleotides outside the gene matches: 3.

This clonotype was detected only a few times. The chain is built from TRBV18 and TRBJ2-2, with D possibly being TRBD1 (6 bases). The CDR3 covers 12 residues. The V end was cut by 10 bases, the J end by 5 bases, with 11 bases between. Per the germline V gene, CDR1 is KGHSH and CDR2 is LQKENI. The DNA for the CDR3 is TGTGCCACCCCCCAGGGGACCGGGGAGCTGTTTTTT. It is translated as CATPQGTGELFF.

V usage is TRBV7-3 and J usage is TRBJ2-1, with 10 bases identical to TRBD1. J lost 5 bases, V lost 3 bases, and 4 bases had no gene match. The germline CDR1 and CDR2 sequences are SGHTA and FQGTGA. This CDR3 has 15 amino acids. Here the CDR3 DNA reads TGTGCCAGCAGCTTGGGACAGGGGTTTGACAATGAGCAGTTCTTC. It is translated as CASSLGQGFDNEQFF. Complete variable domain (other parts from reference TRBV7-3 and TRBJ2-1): GAGVSQTPSNKVTEKGKYVELRCDPISGHTALYWYRQSLGQGPEFLIYFQGTGAADDSGLPNDRFFAVRPEGSVSTLKIQRTERGDSAVYLCASSLGQGFDNEQFFGPGTRLTVL.

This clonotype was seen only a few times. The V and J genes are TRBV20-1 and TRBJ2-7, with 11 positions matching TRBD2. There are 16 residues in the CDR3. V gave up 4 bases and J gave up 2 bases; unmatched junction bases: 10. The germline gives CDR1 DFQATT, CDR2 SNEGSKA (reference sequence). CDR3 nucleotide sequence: TGCAGTGCTAATTGGCTAGCGGGAGGACTGACCTACGAGCAGTACTTC. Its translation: CSANWLAGGLTYEQYF.

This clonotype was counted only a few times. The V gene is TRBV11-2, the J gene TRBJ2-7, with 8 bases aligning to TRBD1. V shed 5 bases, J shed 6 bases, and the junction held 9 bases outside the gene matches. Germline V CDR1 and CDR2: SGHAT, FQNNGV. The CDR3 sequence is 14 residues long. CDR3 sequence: CASSPLTGAGEQYF. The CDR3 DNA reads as TGTGCCAGCAGCCCATTGACAGGGGCAGGCGAGCAGTACTTC.

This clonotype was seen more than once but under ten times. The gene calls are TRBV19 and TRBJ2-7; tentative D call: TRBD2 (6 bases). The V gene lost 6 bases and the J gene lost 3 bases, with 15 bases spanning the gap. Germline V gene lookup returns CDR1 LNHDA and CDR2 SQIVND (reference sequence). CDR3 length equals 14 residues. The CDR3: CASSPGLRGYEQYF. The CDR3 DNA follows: TGTGCCAGTAGCCCGGGACTGCGGGGCTACGAGCAGTACTTC. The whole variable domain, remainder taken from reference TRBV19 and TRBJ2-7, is DGGITQSPKYLFRKEGQNVTLSCEQNLNHDAMYWYRQDPGQGLRLIYYSQIVNDFQKGDIAEGYSVSREKKESFPLTVTSAQKNPTAFYLCASSPGLRGYEQYFGPGTRLTVT.

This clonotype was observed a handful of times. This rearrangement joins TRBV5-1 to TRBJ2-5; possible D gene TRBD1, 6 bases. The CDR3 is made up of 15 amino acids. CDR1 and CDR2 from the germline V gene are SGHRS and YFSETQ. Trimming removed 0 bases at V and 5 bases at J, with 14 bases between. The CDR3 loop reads CASSLATGQQETQYF. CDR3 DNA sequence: TGCGCCAGCAGCTTGGCTACTGGACAGCAGGAGACCCAGTACTTC.

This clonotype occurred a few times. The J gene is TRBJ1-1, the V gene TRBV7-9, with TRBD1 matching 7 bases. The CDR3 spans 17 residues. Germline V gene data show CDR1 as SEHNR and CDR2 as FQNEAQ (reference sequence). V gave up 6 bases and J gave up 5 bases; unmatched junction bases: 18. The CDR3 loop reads CASRQLNRGLKRTEAFF. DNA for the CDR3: TGTGCCAGCAGGCAGTTGAACAGGGGTTTGAAGAGAACTGAAGCTTTCTTT.

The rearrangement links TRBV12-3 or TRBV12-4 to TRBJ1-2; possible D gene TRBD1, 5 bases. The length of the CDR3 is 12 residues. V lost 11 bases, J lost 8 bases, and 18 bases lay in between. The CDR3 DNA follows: TGTGCCGGCTACGATGGGGGGACGGGCTACACCTTC. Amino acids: CAGYDGGTGYTF.

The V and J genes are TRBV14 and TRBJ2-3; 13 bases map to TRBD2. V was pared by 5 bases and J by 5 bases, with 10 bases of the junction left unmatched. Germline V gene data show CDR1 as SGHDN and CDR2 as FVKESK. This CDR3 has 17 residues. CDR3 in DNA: TGTGCCAGCAGCATGCTTTGGACTAGCGGGAGTAAAGATACGCAGTATTTT. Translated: CASSMLWTSGSKDTQYF.

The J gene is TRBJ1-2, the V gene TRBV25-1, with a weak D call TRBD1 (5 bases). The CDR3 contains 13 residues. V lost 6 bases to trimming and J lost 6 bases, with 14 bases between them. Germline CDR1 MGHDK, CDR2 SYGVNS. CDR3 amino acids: CASRQGRWDGYTF. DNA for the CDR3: TGTGCCAGCAGGCAGGGAAGGTGGGATGGCTACACCTTC.

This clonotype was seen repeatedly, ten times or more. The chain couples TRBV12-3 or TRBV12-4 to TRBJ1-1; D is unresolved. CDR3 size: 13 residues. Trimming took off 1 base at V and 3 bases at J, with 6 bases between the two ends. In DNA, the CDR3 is TGTGCCAGCAGTTTAGAGGAGTACACTGAAGCTTTCTTT. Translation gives CASSLEEYTEAFF.

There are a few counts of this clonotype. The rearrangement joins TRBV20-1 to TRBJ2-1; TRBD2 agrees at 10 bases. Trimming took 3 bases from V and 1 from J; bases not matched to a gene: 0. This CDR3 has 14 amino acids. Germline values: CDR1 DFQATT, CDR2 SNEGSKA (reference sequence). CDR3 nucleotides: TGCAGTGCTAGGGGACTAGCGTCCTACAATGAGCAGTTCTTC. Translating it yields CSARGLASYNEQFF.

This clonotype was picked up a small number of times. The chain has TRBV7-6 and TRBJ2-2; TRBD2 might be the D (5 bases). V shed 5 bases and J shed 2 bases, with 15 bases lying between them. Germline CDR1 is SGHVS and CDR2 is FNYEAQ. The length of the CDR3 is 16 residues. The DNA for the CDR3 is TGTGCCAGCAGCCTAGGAGGCAGCGGAAACACCGGGGAGCTGTTTTTT. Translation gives CASSLGGSGNTGELFF.